A single sample is the source of the 21 T cell receptor beta chains below, sequenced in a study of cytomegalovirus exposure and HLA in healthy donors. 60 Vbeta and 13 Jbeta primers were used in PCR. Generated by immunoSEQ multiplex PCR, the TCRdb table keeps only in-frame clones and is missing some. The data contain roughly 160,000 clones, around 80% of them singletons. Sequencing was done on a sample of PBMCs. The receptors derive from a woman in her 30s in good health and CMV-seropositive.

CDR3 in DNA: TGTGCCAGCAGCCAGGTCGCAGGGGGTGTCACCGGGGAGCTGTTTTTT. Translating gives CASSQVAGGVTGELFF. The rearrangement links TRBV14 to TRBJ2-2, with TRBD1 matching over 7 bases. In germline, CDR1 is SGHDN, CDR2 FVKESK. J was trimmed by 4 bases and V by 3 bases; bases with no gene match: 8. This CDR3 has 16 residues.

The V gene is TRBV6-5, the J gene TRBJ1-1; tentatively, D is TRBD1 (5 bases). The CDR3 sequence is 15 residues long. Germline CDR1 reads MNHEY; CDR2 reads SVGAGI. V was trimmed by 1 base and J by 4 bases, leaving 13 bases between them. The CDR3 sequence: CASSYWGGGLTEAFF. The CDR3 nucleotides read TGTGCCAGCAGTTACTGGGGTGGGGGACTCACTGAAGCTTTCTTT.

In its sample, this clone was seen a few times. The chain recombines TRBV6-5 with TRBJ2-3; unclear D gene. Trimming took off 0 bases at V and 0 bases at J, with 7 bases between the two ends. This CDR3 contains 15 residues. The germline CDR1 and CDR2 sequences are MNHEY and SVGAGI. CDR3 region: CASSYSTQSTDTQYF. DNA for the CDR3: TGTGCCAGCAGTTACTCGACACAGAGCACAGATACGCAGTATTTT.

The V call is TRBV7-9, the J call TRBJ2-5; 7 bases match TRBD1. This CDR3 contains 14 residues. Unmatched junction bases numbered 3, after V lost 1 base and J lost 4 bases. CDR1 and CDR2 (germline): SEHNR, FQNEAQ (reference sequence). CDR3 nucleotide sequence: TGTGCCAGCAGCTTAGGGCAGGGGGTAGAGACCCAGTACTTC. It specifies CASSLGQGVETQYF.

The chain links TRBV27 to TRBJ1-4; no clear D gene. Germline assignment: CDR1 MNHEY and CDR2 SMNVEV (reference sequence). The V and J ends lost 3 bases and 7 bases respectively, with 12 bases between them. The CDR3 contains 14 residues. The CDR3 sequence: CASSFERESEKLFF. The DNA for the CDR3 is TGTGCCAGCAGTTTCGAGAGGGAAAGTGAAAAACTGTTTTTT. The whole variable domain, remainder taken from reference TRBV27 and TRBJ1-4, is EAQVTQNPRYLITVTGKKLTVTCSQNMNHEYMSWYRQDPGLGLRQIYYSMNVEVTDKGDVPEGYKVSRKEKRNFPLILESPSPNQTSLYFCASSFERESEKLFFGSGTQLSVL.

This rearrangement joins TRBV18 to TRBJ2-7, with 9 bases fitting TRBD1. Germline V CDR1 and CDR2: KGHSH, LQKENI. The CDR3 is made up of 17 amino acids. V trimming: 4 bases; J trimming: 2 bases; junction bases outside the gene matches: 12. CDR3 in DNA: TGTGCCAGCTCACAGATTGCGACAGGGGGATTTACCTACGAGCAGTACTTC. Translated, it gives CASSQIATGGFTYEQYF.

Written as DNA, the CDR3 is TGTGCCACCCGACCCGGGGGGGGACAAGAGACCCAGTACTTC. Its translation is CATRPGGGQETQYF. This chain joins TRBV19 and TRBJ2-5; 8 bases are shared with TRBD2. The V segment lost 10 bases and the J segment 2 bases; nucleotides outside the gene matches: 9. The germline V gene encodes CDR1 LNHDA and CDR2 SQIVND (reference sequence). The CDR3 extends over 14 amino acids.

Only a few counts were recorded for this clone. V usage is TRBV27 and J usage is TRBJ2-7; 9 bases line up with TRBD1. The CDR3 has 15 amino acids. With V trimmed by 1 base and J by 7 bases, 8 bases remained unmatched. Germline V lookup: CDR1 MNHEY, CDR2 SMNVEV (reference sequence). Written as DNA, the CDR3 is TGTGCCAGCAGTTTATACGGGACAGGGTGGACGGAGCAGTACTTC. Protein sequence: CASSLYGTGWTEQYF.

The chain joins TRBV15 to TRBJ2-7; TRBD1 aligns across 8 bases. CDR1 is LNHNV and CDR2 is YYDKDF in the germline V gene (reference sequence). This CDR3 contains 15 residues. With V trimmed by 4 bases and J by 3 bases, 8 bases remained unmatched. The CDR3 region has the DNA TGTGCCACCAGCAAATGGACAGGGAATTACTACGAGCAGTACTTC. Protein sequence: CATSKWTGNYYEQYF.

This chain uses TRBV6-6 with TRBJ2-7; D is possibly TRBD1 (5 bases). From germline, CDR1 is MNHNY and CDR2 SVGAGI (reference sequence). The CDR3 contains 16 residues. Trimming took off 6 bases at V and 4 bases at J, with 22 bases between the two ends. CDR3 amino acids: CASSNGLGRLLYEQYF. The CDR3 DNA sequence: TGTGCCAGCAGCAACGGGTTGGGGCGCCTTCTATACGAGCAGTACTTC.

The chain carries TRBV7-2 and TRBJ2-1; tentatively, D is TRBD2 (5 bases). The CDR3 spans 16 residues. Per germline, CDR1 SGHTA and CDR2 FQGNSA. V was trimmed by 0 bases and J by 5 bases, leaving 14 bases between them. The CDR3 sequence: CASSLALASFHNEQFF. CDR3 DNA: TGTGCCAGCAGCTTAGCGCTGGCTAGCTTTCACAATGAGCAGTTCTTC.

The chain carries TRBV7-9 and TRBJ1-2; possibly TRBD1 for D (5 bases). This CDR3 has 15 amino acids. V lost 5 bases to trimming and J lost 4 bases, with 17 bases between them. In germline, CDR1 is SEHNR, CDR2 FQNEAQ (reference sequence). CDR3 in DNA: TGTGCCAGCAGCCCCCCTACCACAGGAGTCTATGGCTACACCTTC. This sequence encodes CASSPPTTGVYGYTF.

The chain carries TRBV7-3 and TRBJ2-5; TRBD2 aligns across 7 bases. CDR1 and CDR2 (germline): SGHTA, FQGTGA. The CDR3 runs 16 residues. V trimming: 1 base; J trimming: 5 bases; junction bases outside the gene matches: 10. CDR3 loop: CASSLRLRGGLETQYF. CDR3 nucleotide sequence: TGTGCCAGCAGCTTAAGGCTCCGGGGAGGGTTGGAGACCCAGTACTTC.

This chain links TRBV7-2 with TRBJ2-7, with 12 bases aligning to TRBD1. Germline V gene sequence: CDR1 SGHTA, CDR2 FQGNSA. V lost 7 bases, J lost 4 bases, and 8 bases stayed unmatched. The CDR3 is 15 amino acids. The chain's CDR3 is CASIPGQGAQYEQYF. The CDR3 nucleotides read TGTGCCAGCATTCCGGGACAGGGGGCTCAGTACGAGCAGTACTTC.

The chain joins TRBV10-3 to TRBJ2-3; 10 bases align to TRBD2. The J segment lost 6 bases and the V segment lost 2 bases, leaving 8 bases of the junction unmatched. The CDR3 runs 16 residues. Germline V gives CDR1 ENHRY, CDR2 SYGVKD. CDR3 bases: TGTGCCATCAGTGAGATCGGTAGCGGGGGGTGGGATACGCAGTATTTT. Amino acids: CAISEIGSGGWDTQYF.

CDR3 residues: CASSIDLQGIEAFF. The CDR3 DNA reads TGTGCCAGTAGTATAGACCTACAGGGGATTGAAGCTTTCTTT. This chain uses TRBV19 with TRBJ1-1; 7 bases match TRBD1. The CDR3 is 14 residues long. The V and J ends lost 0 bases and 7 bases, in that order; junction bases with no gene match: 5. Germline V gives CDR1 LNHDA, CDR2 SQIVND (reference sequence). Together with reference TRBV19 and TRBJ1-1, the CDR3 gives the full variable domain: DGGITQSPKYLFRKEGQNVTLSCEQNLNHDAMYWYRQDPGQGLRLIYYSQIVNDFQKGDIAEGYSVSREKKESFPLTVTSAQKNPTAFYLCASSIDLQGIEAFFGQGTRLTVV.

This rearrangement joins TRBV19 to TRBJ2-1; TRBD2 matches at 7 bases. The CDR3 has 16 residues. CDR1 is LNHDA and CDR2 is SQIVND in the germline V gene (reference sequence). With 4 bases clipped from V and 2 bases from J, the junction kept 8 bases outside the gene matches. As DNA, the CDR3 is TGTGCCAGTAGTAGCTGGGTAGCGGGCACCTACAATGAGCAGTTCTTC. Translated, it gives CASSSWVAGTYNEQFF.

CDR3 in amino acids: CASSLQSGTEQFF. DNA for the CDR3: TGTGCCAGCAGCTTACAAAGCGGTACTGAGCAGTTCTTC. The rearrangement joins TRBV7-2 to TRBJ2-1; TRBD2 might be the D (5 bases). The germline gives CDR1 SGHTA, CDR2 FQGNSA. V was trimmed by 2 bases and J by 9 bases, leaving 11 bases between them. This CDR3 spans 13 amino acids.

The chain links TRBV27 to TRBJ2-1; D possibly corresponds to TRBD2 (5 bases). Trimming cost V 5 bases and J 7 bases, with 12 bases left between them. Germline CDR1 is MNHEY and CDR2 is SMNVEV (reference sequence). The CDR3 covers 13 residues. The CDR3 spells CASSLSGPNEQFF. CDR3 in DNA: TGTGCCAGCAGTCTCAGCGGTCCGAATGAGCAGTTCTTC.

The V and J genes are TRBV27 and TRBJ2-1; D possibly corresponds to TRBD2 (7 bases). The germline V gene has CDR1 MNHEY and CDR2 SMNVEV (reference sequence). V was shortened by 3 bases and J by 4 bases, with 13 bases between the two germline ends. The CDR3 length is 15 residues. The CDR3 sequence: CASSFGGATYNEQFF. Here the CDR3 DNA reads TGTGCCAGCAGTTTTGGGGGGGCTACATACAATGAGCAGTTCTTC.

V and J are TRBV6-5 and TRBJ1-4; D possibly corresponds to TRBD1 (6 bases). The CDR3 loop spans 14 amino acids. CDR1 MNHEY and CDR2 SVGAGI come from the germline V gene. V was shortened by 0 bases and J by 8 bases, with 10 bases between the two germline ends. The CDR3 nucleotides are TGTGCCAGCAGTTACTCGTGGGGGCCAGAAAAACTGTTTTTT. Its protein product is CASSYSWGPEKLFF.